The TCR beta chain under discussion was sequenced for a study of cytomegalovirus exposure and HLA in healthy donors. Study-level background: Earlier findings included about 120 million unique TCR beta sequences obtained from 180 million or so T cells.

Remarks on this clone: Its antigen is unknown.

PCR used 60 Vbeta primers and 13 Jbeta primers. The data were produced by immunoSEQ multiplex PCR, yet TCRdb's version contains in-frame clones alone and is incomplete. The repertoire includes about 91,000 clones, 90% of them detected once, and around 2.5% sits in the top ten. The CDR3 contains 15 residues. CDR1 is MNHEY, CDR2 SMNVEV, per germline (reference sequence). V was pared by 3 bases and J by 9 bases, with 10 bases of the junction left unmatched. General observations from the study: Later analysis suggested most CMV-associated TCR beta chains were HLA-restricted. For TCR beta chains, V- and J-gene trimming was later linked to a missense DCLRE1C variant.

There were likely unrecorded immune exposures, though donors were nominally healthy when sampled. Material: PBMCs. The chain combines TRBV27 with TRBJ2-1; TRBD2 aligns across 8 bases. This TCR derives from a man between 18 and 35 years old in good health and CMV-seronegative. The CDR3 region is CASSLRLARRVEQFF. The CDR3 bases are TGTGCCAGCAGTTTGAGACTAGCGAGGAGGGTTGAGCAGTTCTTC.